The entry below gives a single TCR beta chain sequence along with its context. This record belongs to a study of patients and donors after allogeneic stem cell transplantation. This CDR3 is built from 16 residues. V lost 2 bases, J lost 4 bases, and 4 bases stayed unmatched. CDR1 MDHEN and CDR2 SYDVKM come from the germline V gene. Via MiXCR, TCRdb re-called the RT-PCR reads, giving one row per CDR3 protein. The sample gives 80,000 to 90,000 distinct CDR3 sequences, about 44% of which show up once; 50% to 75% is in the top ten. The V gene is TRBV28, the J gene TRBJ2-3; 12 nucleotides align to TRBD1. What was sequenced was blood, either unsorted or a sorted T cell fraction (not recorded which). The receptor was isolated from a human donor who was either an allogeneic HSCT recipient or a stem cell or donor lymphocyte infusion donor (not recorded which). It is not recorded whose cells these are; they may come from a transplant donor. CDR3 sequence: CASSLGGTGGPDTQYF. In nucleotides, the CDR3 is TGTGCCAGCAGTTTAGGGGGGACAGGGGGCCCAGATACGCAGTATTTT.